The 31 T cell receptor beta chains below all came from one sample that was sequenced in a study of blood T cell repertoires in COVID-19 (dated by TCRdb to 2018 to 2020). The library was prepared using the immunoSEQ multiplex PCR assay. Drawn from immuneACCESS, this table holds only the in-frame rearrangements with V and J called that TCRdb kept. Clones are partly lost; checked studies trace under half to an unresolved V gene and leave the rest unexplained. Counted in this sample were more than 75,000 clones; 88% of them appeared once. Roughly 7.4% of the sample comes from the top ten. Sequencing input: peripheral blood. The receptor source for this set is a woman between 70 and 85 years old with acute or convalescent COVID-19.

On this clone itself: At the DNA level, this CDR3 is encoded by other sequences in the same sample as well. The genes are TRBV18 and TRBJ1-5; tentative D call: TRBD1 (6 bases). The CDR3 runs to 13 residues. The germline gives CDR1 KGHSH, CDR2 LQKENI. V lost 3 bases, J lost 4 bases, and 7 bases lay in between. CDR3 DNA: TGTGCCAGCTCACCGGACAGAAATCAGCCCCAGCATTTT. Amino acid sequence: CASSPDRNQPQHF.

The CDR3 loop reads CASSLVGQGGTGELFF. The DNA for the CDR3 is TGTGCCAGCAGCTTAGTAGGACAGGGCGGCACCGGGGAGCTGTTTTTT. The genes are TRBV7-8 and TRBJ2-2, with TRBD1 matching over 8 bases. V was pared by 1 base and J by 4 bases, with 5 bases of the junction left unmatched. This CDR3 has 16 amino acids. The germline V gene has CDR1 SGHVS and CDR2 FQNEAQ.

The chain uses TRBV6-2 or TRBV6-3 and TRBJ2-2; 8 nucleotides align to TRBD2. The CDR3 sequence is 15 residues long. The trim removed 6 bases at V and 6 bases at J, leaving 9 bases unmatched. From germline, CDR1 is MNHEY and CDR2 SVGEGT. The CDR3 DNA is TGTGCCAGCAGCACCTGGACTAGCTTTGCCGGGGAGCTGTTTTTT. Translating gives CASSTWTSFAGELFF.

This chain links TRBV5-1 with TRBJ2-3, with TRBD1 as a possible D gene (5 bases). The CDR3 loop spans 14 amino acids. The V and J ends lost 2 bases and 4 bases respectively, with 11 bases between them. Germline CDR1 is SGHRS and CDR2 is YFSETQ. CDR3 residues: CASSLLGAADTQYF. In DNA form, the CDR3 reads TGCGCCAGCAGCTTATTAGGGGCGGCAGATACGCAGTATTTT.

This clone was seen more than once but under ten times. The chain links TRBV3-1 (or the pseudogene TRBV3-2) to TRBJ1-3; D gene ambiguous. Trimming shortened V by 3 bases and J by 7 bases, and 10 bases separated the two germline ends. The CDR3 covers 13 residues. Germline CDR1 and CDR2: LGHDT and YNNKEL (reference sequence). The CDR3 DNA reads as TGTGCCAGCAGCCAGACAAAACCGAACACCATATATTTT. Translating gives CASSQTKPNTIYF.

This chain connects TRBV15 to TRBJ2-7; possible D gene TRBD1, 6 bases. V was pared by 3 bases and J by 0 bases, with 12 bases between. This CDR3 has 15 amino acids. Germline values: CDR1 LNHNV, CDR2 YYDKDF (reference sequence). For the CDR3, the DNA is TGTGCCACCAGCAGGTCAAGGGACAACTCCTACGAGCAGTACTTC. Amino acid sequence: CATSRSRDNSYEQYF.

The chain carries TRBV10-3 and TRBJ2-5, with TRBD1 matching over 11 bases. The CDR3 extends over 14 amino acids. Unmatched junction bases numbered 2, after V lost 8 bases and J lost 0 bases. CDR1 and CDR2 from the germline V gene are ENHRY and SYGVKD. The DNA for the CDR3 is TGTGCCATCCGGGACAGGGGGGACCAAGAGACCCAGTACTTC. This gives the protein CAIRDRGDQETQYF.

The gene calls are TRBV5-1 and TRBJ1-5; 7 bases are shared with TRBD1. V lost 2 bases and J lost 0; bases outside the gene matches: 2. The CDR3 sequence is 15 residues long. CDR1 is SGHRS, CDR2 YFSETQ, per germline. CDR3 region: CASSLGTDSNQPQHF. The CDR3 nucleotides read TGCGCCAGCAGCTTAGGGACAGATAGCAATCAGCCCCAGCATTTT.

CDR3 region: CASSPRQGWITEAFF. The CDR3 DNA reads as TGCGCCAGCAGCCCGAGACAGGGATGGATCACTGAAGCTTTCTTT. The rearrangement uses TRBV5-1 and TRBJ1-1; 7 bases are shared with TRBD1. The CDR3 runs 15 residues. V was clipped by 4 bases and J by 4 bases; unmatched bases: 10. In germline, CDR1 is SGHRS, CDR2 YFSETQ.

The rearrangement uses TRBV4-2 and TRBJ1-2; D might be TRBD1 (5 bases). CDR1 is LGHNA, CDR2 YNFKEQ, per germline. V gave up 0 bases and J gave up 8 bases, with 16 bases separating them. This CDR3 spans 15 amino acids. As DNA, the CDR3 is TGTGCCAGCAGCCAAGACCGCTCTGGGGCACGGGGCTACACCTTC. Its protein is CASSQDRSGARGYTF.

This rearrangement joins TRBV6-5 to TRBJ1-1; 7 bases map to TRBD1. The CDR3 covers 15 residues. The germline gives CDR1 MNHEY, CDR2 SVGAGI. The V gene end was trimmed by 6 bases and the J gene end by 1 base; junction bases not matched to a gene: 8. The CDR3 sequence is CASREVDRSNTEAFF. CDR3 DNA sequence: TGTGCCAGCAGGGAGGTGGACAGGTCGAACACTGAAGCTTTCTTT.

The genes are TRBV4-1 and TRBJ2-1; tentative D call: TRBD2 (6 bases). Deletions cut 0 bases from V and 15 bases from J, with 15 bases between. The germline CDR1 and CDR2 sequences are MGHRA and YSYEKL. The CDR3 totals 13 residues. In nucleotides, the CDR3 is TGCGCCAGCAGCCAAGATCGGGGGACTTCCCCGTTCTTC. It codes for CASSQDRGTSPFF.

For the CDR3, the DNA is TGTGCCAGTATGGCCAGGGGAATAGGGCAGCCCCAGCATTTT. Its translation: CASMARGIGQPQHF. This chain connects TRBV19 to TRBJ1-5; TRBD1 might be the D (6 bases). Germline CDR1 LNHDA, CDR2 SQIVND (reference sequence). This CDR3 comprises 14 residues. V lost 7 bases and J lost 7, with 17 bases in between.

This chain uses TRBV19 with TRBJ1-1, with 8 positions matching TRBD1. V gave up 2 bases and J gave up 5 bases; unmatched junction bases: 4. CDR1 and CDR2 from the germline V gene are LNHDA and SQIVND (reference sequence). This CDR3 has 14 amino acids. The CDR3 loop is CASSIQGANTEAFF. CDR3 sequence (DNA): TGTGCCAGTAGTATACAGGGGGCTAATACTGAAGCTTTCTTT.

This clone was picked up one time. The chain carries TRBV5-1 and TRBJ2-2, with TRBD1 identical over 7 bases. Germline V gene sequence: CDR1 SGHRS, CDR2 YFSETQ. The CDR3 consists of 16 residues. Unmatched junction bases numbered 6, after V lost 4 bases and J lost 0 bases. CDR3 sequence (DNA): TGCGCCAGCAGCATCAACAGGGGCACGAACACCGGGGAGCTGTTTTTT. Residues: CASSINRGTNTGELFF.

The V call is TRBV7-6, the J call TRBJ2-7; TRBD2 aligns across 8 bases. V lost 4 bases to trimming and J lost 5 bases; unmatched junction nucleotides: 19. Germline-derived CDR1 and CDR2 are SGHVS and FNYEAQ. This CDR3 contains 18 residues. This chain's CDR3 is CASSSRGDVSGVLNEQYF. In DNA form, the CDR3 reads TGTGCCAGCAGCTCCAGGGGTGATGTTAGCGGGGTCCTTAACGAGCAGTACTTC.

The CDR3 DNA is TGTGCCAGCAGCCAACGACAGACTTATGGCTACACCTTC. Its protein product is CASSQRQTYGYTF. V usage is TRBV3-1 (or the pseudogene TRBV3-2) and J usage is TRBJ1-2, with D possibly matching TRBD1 (5 bases). V was cut by 2 bases and J by 5 bases, with 9 bases left in between. CDR3 size: 13 residues. Germline lookup yields CDR1 LGHDT and CDR2 YNNKEL (reference sequence).

The chain uses TRBV27 and TRBJ2-7; 8 bases line up with TRBD1. Trimming removed 2 bases from V and 4 bases from J; junction bases left unmatched: 7. CDR1 and CDR2 (germline): MNHEY, SMNVEV (reference sequence). CDR3 size: 15 residues. Here the CDR3 DNA reads TGTGCCAGCAGTTTAATACCCAGGGGGCATTACGAGCAGTACTTC. Its protein is CASSLIPRGHYEQYF.

The chain links TRBV5-1 to TRBJ2-5; perhaps TRBD2 as D (6 bases). The V end was cut by 1 base, the J end by 2 bases, with 12 bases between. This CDR3 has 15 amino acids. Germline loops: CDR1 SGHRS, CDR2 YFSETQ. The CDR3: CASSLWRGPQETQYF. DNA of the CDR3: TGCGCCAGCAGCTTGTGGCGGGGACCACAAGAGACCCAGTACTTC.

The chain employs TRBV12-3 or TRBV12-4 and TRBJ1-5; D is unresolved. V shed 6 bases and J shed 2 bases, with 8 bases lying between them. The CDR3 length is 13 residues. CDR3: CASSYLGNQPQHF. CDR3 nucleotides: TGTGCCAGCAGCTACTTGGGCAATCAGCCCCAGCATTTT.

The chain recombines TRBV5-4 with TRBJ2-5; D might be TRBD2 (5 bases). Germline values: CDR1 SGHNT, CDR2 YYREEE (reference sequence). CDR3 length: 18 amino acids. Deletions cut 2 bases from V and 1 base from J, with 21 bases between. Here the CDR3 DNA reads TGTGCCAGCAGCTTTTTGCCAGCTGACGAGGACTTCCAAGAGACCCAGTACTTC. It translates to CASSFLPADEDFQETQYF.

The chain joins TRBV7-2 to TRBJ2-1; TRBD2 aligns across 10 bases. V was clipped by 1 base and J by 4 bases; unmatched bases: 4. Germline values: CDR1 SGHTA, CDR2 FQGNSA. The CDR3 runs 16 residues. CDR3: CASSLDASGRYNEQFF. The CDR3 DNA reads as TGTGCCAGCAGCTTAGATGCTAGCGGGAGATACAATGAGCAGTTCTTC.

This rearrangement joins TRBV5-8 to TRBJ1-2; the D is unclear. Germline-derived CDR1 and CDR2 are SGHTS and YDEGEE. Between the trimmed V and J ends, which lost 8 bases and 3 bases, there was a span of 11 bases. The CDR3 is 12 amino acids. The CDR3 spells CASHEGYYGYTF. As DNA, the CDR3 is TGTGCCAGTCACGAGGGTTACTATGGCTACACCTTC. Supplemented by reference TRBV5-8 and TRBJ1-2, the full variable domain reads EAGVTQSPTHLIKTRGQQATLRCSPISGHTSVYWYQQALGLGLQFLLWYDEGEERNRGNFPPRFSGRQFPNYSSELNVNALELEDSALYLCASHEGYYGYTFGSGTRLTVV.

The chain recombines TRBV10-3 with TRBJ2-7; no definite D call. The CDR3 contains 15 residues. V was shortened by 0 bases and J by 2 bases, with 11 bases between the two germline ends. The germline V gene has CDR1 ENHRY and CDR2 SYGVKD. The CDR3 reads CAISESTNEAYEQYF. In DNA, the CDR3 is TGTGCCATCAGTGAGTCGACCAATGAGGCCTACGAGCAGTACTTC.

The chain has TRBV20-1 and TRBJ2-2, with 12 bases identical to TRBD2. The length of the CDR3 is 15 residues. The junction had 3 bases not matched to a gene; V was cut back by 3 bases and J by 4 bases. Germline V CDR1 and CDR2: DFQATT, SNEGSKA (reference sequence). CDR3 in amino acids: CSASWTSGATGELFF. Written as DNA, the CDR3 is TGCAGTGCTAGTTGGACTAGCGGGGCCACCGGGGAGCTGTTTTTT.

The chain combines TRBV4-1 with TRBJ2-7; weak D call: TRBD1 (7 bases). The germline V and J ends were trimmed by 3 bases and 4 bases, with 22 bases remaining between them. CDR1 and CDR2 from the germline V gene are MGHRA and YSYEKL. The length of the CDR3 is 17 residues. Here the CDR3 DNA reads TGCGCCAGCAGCCATAAGCTCCAGGGGGGCCTTTTGTACGAGCAGTACTTC. Its protein product is CASSHKLQGGLLYEQYF.

This clone came up once. V gene TRBV4-1 combines with J gene TRBJ1-5; D unclear. Trimming took 0 bases from V and 7 from J, leaving 7 bases between them. The CDR3 runs to 13 residues. Germline-derived CDR1 and CDR2 are MGHRA and YSYEKL. The CDR3 loop reads CASSQDQAQPQHF. Written as DNA, the CDR3 is TGCGCCAGCAGCCAAGATCAGGCCCAGCCCCAGCATTTT.

The chain uses TRBV19 and TRBJ2-7, with D tentatively TRBD1 (5 bases). Germline loops: CDR1 LNHDA, CDR2 SQIVND (reference sequence). This CDR3 has 15 residues. Deletions cut 4 bases from V and 1 base from J, with 14 bases between. The CDR3 is CASSSDRGSSYEQYF. The DNA for the CDR3 is TGTGCCAGTAGTAGCGACAGAGGAAGTTCCTACGAGCAGTACTTC. Supplemented by reference TRBV19 and TRBJ2-7, the full variable domain reads DGGITQSPKYLFRKEGQNVTLSCEQNLNHDAMYWYRQDPGQGLRLIYYSQIVNDFQKGDIAEGYSVSREKKESFPLTVTSAQKNPTAFYLCASSSDRGSSYEQYFGPGTRLTVT.

V and J are TRBV6-1 and TRBJ1-2; perhaps TRBD1 as D (6 bases). V was clipped by 1 base and J by 4 bases, with 10 bases between them. The CDR3 consists of 14 residues. The germline V gene encodes CDR1 MNHNS and CDR2 SASEGT. CDR3 nucleotides: TGTGCCAGCAGTGAAGACAGGGAGATCTATGGCTACACCTTC. This translates into CASSEDREIYGYTF.

This clone was seen once. This chain links TRBV5-1 with TRBJ1-1; 7 bases align to TRBD1. The V segment lost 3 bases and the J segment 7 bases; nucleotides outside the gene matches: 9. Germline CDR1 reads SGHRS; CDR2 reads YFSETQ. This CDR3 has 14 residues. This CDR3 is CASSSRTGLSEAFF. The CDR3, as DNA: TGCGCCAGCAGCTCCCGGACAGGCTTAAGTGAAGCTTTCTTT. Using reference TRBV5-1 and TRBJ1-1 for the parts outside the CDR3, the full variable domain is KAGVTQTPRYLIKTRGQQVTLSCSPISGHRSVSWYQQTPGQGLQFLFEYFSETQRNKGNFPGRFSGRQFSNSRSEMNVSTLELGDSALYLCASSSRTGLSEAFFGQGTRLTVV.

Written as DNA, the CDR3 is TGTGCCAGCAGCCGTGGACAAAACTATGGCTACACCTTC. This translates into CASSRGQNYGYTF. The genes are TRBV7-3 and TRBJ1-2, with a tentative D call TRBD1 (5 bases). This CDR3 comprises 13 residues. Germline assignment: CDR1 SGHTA and CDR2 FQGTGA. Trimming took 5 bases from V and 2 from J, leaving 9 bases between them.